These 30 T cell receptor beta chains came from one sample sequenced in a study of T-cell memory formation after mild COVID-19. TCRdb reprocessed the 5' RACE reads via MiXCR and lists one record per CDR3 protein. The data show about 410,000 distinct CDR3 sequences, more than 20% seen once. Sequencing was performed on PBMCs or a T cell subset sorted from them (not recorded which). These receptors were collected from an adult woman who had mild COVID-19 (a few samples of this study predate the infection). Cell type and time point are not known.

The sample holds a few counts of this clonotype. This chain connects TRBV21-1 to TRBJ2-7; the DNA was not used to check the table's D call, TRBD1. TRBV21-1 is a pseudogene locus. The length of the CDR3 is 14 residues. CDR3 coding DNA: TGTGCCAGCAGTACCCCGGGACAAACCTACGAGCAGTACTTC. Amino acid sequence: CASSTPGQTYEQYF.

The V and J genes are TRBV18 and TRBJ2-7, with 8 nucleotides matching TRBD1. Germline V gene sequence: CDR1 KGHSH, CDR2 LQKENI. This CDR3 comprises 13 residues. Unmatched junction bases numbered 5, after V lost 3 bases and J lost 7 bases. Here the CDR3 reads CASSPQGAGEQYF. Written as DNA, the CDR3 is TGTGCCAGCTCACCTCAGGGGGCGGGAGAGCAGTACTTC. Variable domain in full (rest from reference TRBV18 and TRBJ2-7): NAGVMQNPRHLVRRRGQEARLRCSPMKGHSHVYWYRQLPEEGLKFMVYLQKENIIDESGMPKERFSAEFPKEGPSILRIQQVVRGDSAAYFCASSPQGAGEQYFGPGTRLTVT.

The V call is TRBV24-1, the J call TRBJ2-2; 7 bases align to TRBD1. This CDR3 contains 14 residues. From germline, CDR1 is KGHDR and CDR2 SFDVKD. V shed 8 bases, J shed 5 bases, and the junction held 7 bases outside the gene matches. CDR3 region: CATNGQEKTGELFF. Written as DNA, the CDR3 is TGTGCCACCAACGGACAGGAAAAGACCGGGGAGCTGTTTTTT.

This clonotype was found many times. J is TRBJ2-7 and V is TRBV27; 13 bases agree with TRBD2. Germline V CDR1 and CDR2: MNHEY, SMNVEV (reference sequence). The CDR3 length is 15 residues. Losses at the gene ends were 5 bases for V and 1 base for J; bases not matched to a gene: 2. Here the CDR3 DNA reads TGTGCCAGCAGTCCGGGACTAGCGGGATCCTACGAGCAGTACTTC. This translates into CASSPGLAGSYEQYF.

This clonotype was recorded at least ten times. The rearrangement links TRBV6-1 to TRBJ1-5; maybe TRBD1 (5 bases). Germline CDR1 MNHNS, CDR2 SASEGT. There are 15 residues in the CDR3. V dropped 2 bases and J dropped 3 bases, with 11 bases sitting between them. CDR3 nucleotide sequence: TGTGCCAGCAGTGAATTGGCAGGGACCAATCAGCCCCAGCATTTT. This gives the protein CASSELAGTNQPQHF.

The table lists this clonotype with many counts. The chain is built from TRBV7-9 and TRBJ2-2; the D is unclear. Trimming took 1 base from V and 6 from J, leaving 3 bases between them. The CDR3 has 12 amino acids. In germline, CDR1 is SEHNR, CDR2 FQNEAQ (reference sequence). Here the CDR3 reads CASSLGAGELFF. In nucleotides, the CDR3 is TGTGCCAGCAGCTTAGGGGCCGGGGAGCTGTTTTTT.

The chain couples TRBV9 to TRBJ1-2, with D uncertain. The CDR3 loop spans 13 amino acids. Trimming pared 2 bases from V and 8 bases from J, leaving 13 bases between. Per germline, CDR1 SGDLS and CDR2 YYNGEE. The CDR3 sequence is CASSVIPTGGYTF. CDR3 coding DNA: TGTGCCAGCAGCGTTATCCCCACGGGGGGCTACACCTTC.

This chain links TRBV3-1 with TRBJ2-2; D gene ambiguous. Germline V gene data show CDR1 as LGHDT and CDR2 as YNNKEL (reference sequence). The CDR3 sequence is 12 residues long. The V gene lost 1 base and the J gene lost 6 bases, with 3 bases spanning the gap. The CDR3 coding sequence is TGTGCCAGCAGCCAAGTTGCCGGGGAGCTGTTTTTT. Translated: CASSQVAGELFF.

This chain links TRBV24-1 with TRBJ2-3; TRBD1 matches 8 bases. This CDR3 contains 18 residues. The V gene end was trimmed by 4 bases and the J gene end by 10 bases; junction bases not matched to a gene: 21. Germline V CDR1 and CDR2: KGHDR, SFDVKD. Written as DNA, the CDR3 is TGTGCCACCAGTGACACTGCCGGTGGGGGACAGGTCCGGCAGGCGCAGTATTTT. It yields the protein CATSDTAGGGQVRQAQYF.

This clonotype was picked up many times. This chain links TRBV6-5 with TRBJ1-2; a possible D gene is TRBD1 (6 bases). The CDR3 loop spans 13 amino acids. V was pared by 5 bases and J by 5 bases, with 12 bases between. CDR1 and CDR2 (germline): MNHEY, SVGAGI. This CDR3 is CASSPDSIYGYTF. In DNA, the CDR3 is TGTGCCAGCAGTCCGGACAGCATTTATGGCTACACCTTC.

V is TRBV5-6 and J is TRBJ1-1; 9 bases are a match to TRBD1. Trimming cost V 3 bases and J 4 bases; bases outside gene matches: 4. The CDR3 runs to 14 residues. CDR1 is SGHDT, CDR2 YYEEEE, per germline. The CDR3 DNA reads as TGTGCCAGCAGCTGGGGACAGGGCGTCACTGAAGCTTTCTTT. Its translation is CASSWGQGVTEAFF.

This clonotype was seen only a few times. At one of its ends the junction is not consistent with the germline gene, which may arise from a read error. The chain uses TRBV7-9 and TRBJ1-2; D gene unclear. This CDR3 is 9 amino acids long. CDR1 and CDR2 (germline): SEHNR, FQNEAQ (reference sequence). The CDR3 sequence is CASSLEGSF. The CDR3 nucleotides read TGTGCCAGCAGCTTAGAGGGCAGTTTC.

The chain has TRBV10-3 and TRBJ2-1, with TRBD2 as a possible D gene (5 bases). The CDR3 covers 15 residues. CDR1 is ENHRY and CDR2 is SYGVKD in the germline V gene. The V and J ends lost 4 bases and 6 bases respectively, with 16 bases between them. The CDR3 bases are TGTGCCATCAGTGGAGGTACGGGAAGGGTCAATGAGCAGTTCTTC. The encoded protein is CAISGGTGRVNEQFF.

This clonotype appeared a few times. The V call is TRBV5-1, the J call TRBJ2-5, with no clear D. The CDR3 contains 14 residues. V dropped 3 bases and J dropped 1 base, with 10 bases sitting between them. CDR1 and CDR2 (germline): SGHRS, YFSETQ. CDR3 coding DNA: TGCGCCAGCAGCTGGCCGGAATCCCAAGAGACCCAGTACTTC. Its protein is CASSWPESQETQYF.

V is TRBV4-2 and J is TRBJ1-1; D uncertain. Germline V CDR1 and CDR2: LGHNA, YNFKEQ. This CDR3 contains 15 residues. Trimming cost V 1 base and J 2 bases, with 11 bases left between them. The CDR3 region is CASSQVMAVNTEAFF. In DNA form, the CDR3 reads TGTGCCAGCAGCCAAGTAATGGCAGTAAACACTGAAGCTTTCTTT.

This clonotype was seen once. The chain is built from TRBV24-1 and TRBJ2-7; 7 bases map to TRBD1. The CDR3 runs 15 residues. The junction had 7 bases not matched to a gene; V was cut back by 3 bases and J by 3 bases. Germline CDR1 and CDR2: KGHDR and SFDVKD. The CDR3: CATSDRRTGGYEQYF. CDR3 sequence (DNA): TGTGCCACCAGTGATAGGAGGACAGGCGGCTACGAGCAGTACTTC.

The chain carries TRBV6-1 and TRBJ2-5; D remains unclear. CDR3 length: 10 residues. Germline loops: CDR1 MNHNS, CDR2 SASEGT. Trimming removed 8 bases from V and 3 bases from J, with 4 bases in between. The CDR3 bases are TGTGCCAGCGCTAAAGAGACCCAGTACTTC. As protein: CASAKETQYF.

In this sample, this clonotype turned up a few times. The V call is TRBV4-3, the J call TRBJ2-3, with D uncertain. The CDR3 spans 15 residues. Between the trimmed V and J ends, which lost 0 bases and 0 bases, there was a span of 7 bases. Germline CDR1 is LGHNA and CDR2 is YSLEER. The CDR3 region has the DNA TGCGCCAGCAGCCAAGATGGGCCAAGCACAGATACGCAGTATTTT. It specifies CASSQDGPSTDTQYF.

This clonotype came up many times. The chain links TRBV7-6 to TRBJ1-1; TRBD1 matches at 9 bases. In germline, CDR1 is SGHVS, CDR2 FNYEAQ. The V segment lost 2 bases and the J segment 3 bases; nucleotides outside the gene matches: 1. This CDR3 spans 14 amino acids. CDR3 nucleotides: TGTGCCAGCAGCTTAAGGGACAGGGACACTGAAGCTTTCTTT. This gives the protein CASSLRDRDTEAFF.

The V call is TRBV5-6, the J call TRBJ2-1; D gene uncertain. V was trimmed by 1 base and J by 6 bases, leaving 5 bases between them. Germline CDR1 and CDR2: SGHDT and YYEEEE. The CDR3 has 12 residues. CDR3 region: CASSLRINEQFF. Written as DNA, the CDR3 is TGTGCCAGCAGCTTGAGGATCAATGAGCAGTTCTTC.

There are a few counts of this clonotype. The chain is built from TRBV12-3 or TRBV12-4 and TRBJ2-3, with 7 positions matching TRBD1. Trimming at V came to 4 bases and at J to 4 bases, leaving 2 bases not matched to a gene. This CDR3 comprises 13 residues. The CDR3 coding sequence is TGTGCCAGCAGTTCGACAGGGCCAGATACGCAGTATTTT. It yields the protein CASSSTGPDTQYF.

This chain joins TRBV7-2 and TRBJ2-7; the match to TRBD1 covers 7 bases. The V gene's germline CDR1 is SGHTA and CDR2 FQGNSA. V was pared by 7 bases and J by 5 bases, with 11 bases of the junction left unmatched. This CDR3 spans 14 amino acids. The CDR3 sequence is CASTQDRLSDEQYF. In DNA form, the CDR3 reads TGTGCCAGCACCCAGGACAGGCTATCAGACGAGCAGTACTTC. Combining the CDR3 with reference TRBV7-2 and TRBJ2-7 gives the whole variable domain GAGVSQSPSNKVTEKGKDVELRCDPISGHTALYWYRQSLGQGLEFLIYFQGNSAPDKSGLPSDRFSAERTGGSVSTLTIQRTQQEDSAVYLCASTQDRLSDEQYFGPGTRLTVT.

At least ten counts were recorded for this clonotype. The chain recombines TRBV5-1 with TRBJ1-2; no definite D call. V lost 0 bases, J lost 8 bases, and 14 bases lay in between. The germline V gene encodes CDR1 SGHRS and CDR2 YFSETQ. CDR3 length: 14 amino acids. CDR3 DNA: TGCGCCAGCAGCTTGGGGGTTGAGGGAATCGGCTACACCTTC. It translates to CASSLGVEGIGYTF.

The chain joins TRBV7-9 to TRBJ2-1; tentatively, D is TRBD1 (6 bases). The CDR3 consists of 13 residues. V lost 8 bases and J 4 bases, leaving 12 bases between the germline ends. From germline, CDR1 is SEHNR and CDR2 FQNEAQ (reference sequence). CDR3 protein: CASGQTEYNEQFF. DNA of the CDR3: TGTGCCAGCGGACAGACAGAATACAATGAGCAGTTCTTC.

This clonotype has just a few counts. The chain recombines TRBV5-4 with TRBJ2-2; 7 bases line up with TRBD1. Germline V gene lookup returns CDR1 SGHNT and CDR2 YYREEE (reference sequence). Trimming took 6 bases from V and 7 from J; bases not matched to a gene: 12. The CDR3 extends over 15 amino acids. CDR3 DNA sequence: TGTGCCAGCACCCTAGTGGCAGGGGGATTCGGGGAGCTGTTTTTT. This translates into CASTLVAGGFGELFF.

This chain connects TRBV5-4 to TRBJ2-1, with D perhaps matching TRBD1 (6 bases). Trimming pared 2 bases from V and 2 bases from J, leaving 11 bases between. Germline V gives CDR1 SGHNT, CDR2 YYREEE (reference sequence). CDR3 length: 15 amino acids. The CDR3: CASSFVQGPYNEQFF. The CDR3 DNA sequence: TGTGCCAGCAGCTTCGTACAGGGCCCCTACAATGAGCAGTTCTTC.

The chain is built from TRBV5-1 and TRBJ2-1, with 9 bases lining up with TRBD2. Losses at the gene ends were 3 bases for V and 6 bases for J; bases not matched to a gene: 4. From germline, CDR1 is SGHRS and CDR2 YFSETQ. This CDR3 is built from 14 residues. CDR3 residues: CASSSAGGANEQFF. The CDR3 DNA reads as TGCGCCAGCAGCTCTGCGGGAGGGGCCAATGAGCAGTTCTTC.

The chain is built from TRBV7-9 and TRBJ1-2; D might be TRBD1 (5 bases). Trimming stripped 0 bases from V and 14 bases from J, with 13 bases between. This CDR3 has 12 residues. The V gene's germline CDR1 is SEHNR and CDR2 FQNEAQ (reference sequence). The CDR3 nucleotides read TGTGCCAGCAGCTTAGCCACTGGGGGTCGGACCTTC. Protein sequence: CASSLATGGRTF.

This clonotype was seen more than once but under ten times. This rearrangement joins TRBV12-3 or TRBV12-4 to TRBJ2-3; D not resolved. Trimming left V 5 bases short and J 4 bases short, with 7 bases between. The CDR3 has 12 amino acids. For the CDR3, the DNA is TGTGCCAGCAGTGGGGTTGCAGATACGCAGTATTTT. Protein product: CASSGVADTQYF.

The rearrangement links TRBV25-1 to TRBJ2-7; D possibly uses TRBD1 or TRBD2 (5 bases each). The germline V and J ends were trimmed by 0 bases and 2 bases, with 14 bases remaining between them. The CDR3 runs to 16 residues. Germline CDR1 is MGHDK and CDR2 is SYGVNS. In nucleotides, the CDR3 is TGTGCCAGCAGTGAATATGGGACGGGGCAGACCTACGAGCAGTACTTC. It yields the protein CASSEYGTGQTYEQYF.